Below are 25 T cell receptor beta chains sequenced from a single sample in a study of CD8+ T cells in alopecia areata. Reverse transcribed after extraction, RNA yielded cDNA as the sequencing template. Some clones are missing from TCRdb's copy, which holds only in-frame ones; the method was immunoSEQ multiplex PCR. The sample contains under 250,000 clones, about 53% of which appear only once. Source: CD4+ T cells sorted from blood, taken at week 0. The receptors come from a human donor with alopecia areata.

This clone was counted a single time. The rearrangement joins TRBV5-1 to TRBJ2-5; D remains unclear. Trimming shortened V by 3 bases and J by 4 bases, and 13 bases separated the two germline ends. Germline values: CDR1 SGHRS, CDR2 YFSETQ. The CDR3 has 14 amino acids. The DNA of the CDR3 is TGCGCCAGCAGCTCCTTGGGGTCTGGAGAGACCCAGTACTTC. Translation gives CASSSLGSGETQYF.

CDR3: CAWSVGTSDNEQFF. The CDR3 region has the DNA TGTGCCTGGAGTGTAGGGACTAGCGACAATGAGCAGTTCTTC. This rearrangement joins TRBV30 to TRBJ2-1; TRBD2 matches 10 bases. CDR1 and CDR2 (germline): GTSNPN, SVGIG (reference sequence). Losses at the gene ends were 0 bases for V and 5 bases for J; bases not matched to a gene: 1. This CDR3 region has 14 residues.

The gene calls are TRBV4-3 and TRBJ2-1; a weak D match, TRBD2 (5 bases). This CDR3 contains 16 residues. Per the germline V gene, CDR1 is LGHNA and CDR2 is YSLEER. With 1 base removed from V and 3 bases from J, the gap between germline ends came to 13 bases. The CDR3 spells CASSQVAASNYNEQFF. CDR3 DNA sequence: TGCGCCAGCAGCCAAGTTGCGGCTAGCAACTACAATGAGCAGTTCTTC.

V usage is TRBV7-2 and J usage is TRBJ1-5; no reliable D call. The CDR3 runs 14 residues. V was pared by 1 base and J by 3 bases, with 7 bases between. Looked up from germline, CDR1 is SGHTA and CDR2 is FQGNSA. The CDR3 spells CASSLGGANQPQHF. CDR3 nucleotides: TGTGCCAGCAGCTTAGGCGGCGCCAATCAGCCCCAGCATTTT.

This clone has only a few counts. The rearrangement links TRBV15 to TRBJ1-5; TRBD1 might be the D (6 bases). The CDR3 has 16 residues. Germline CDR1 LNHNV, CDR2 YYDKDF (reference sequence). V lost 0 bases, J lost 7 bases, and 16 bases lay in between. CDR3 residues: CATSRDMMGQGQPQHF. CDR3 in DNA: TGTGCCACCAGCAGAGATATGATGGGGCAGGGGCAGCCCCAGCATTTT.

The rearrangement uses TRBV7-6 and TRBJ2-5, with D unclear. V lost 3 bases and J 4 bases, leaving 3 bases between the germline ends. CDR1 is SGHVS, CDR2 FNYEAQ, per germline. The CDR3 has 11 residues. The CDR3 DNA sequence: TGTGCCAGCAGCTTTCGAGAGACCCAGTACTTC. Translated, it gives CASSFRETQYF.

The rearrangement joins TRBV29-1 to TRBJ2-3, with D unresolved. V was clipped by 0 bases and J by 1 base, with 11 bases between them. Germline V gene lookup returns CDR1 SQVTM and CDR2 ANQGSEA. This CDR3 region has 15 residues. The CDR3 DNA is TGCAGCGTTGAAGATATGGTAACCCGCACAGATACGCAGTATTTT. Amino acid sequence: CSVEDMVTRTDTQYF.

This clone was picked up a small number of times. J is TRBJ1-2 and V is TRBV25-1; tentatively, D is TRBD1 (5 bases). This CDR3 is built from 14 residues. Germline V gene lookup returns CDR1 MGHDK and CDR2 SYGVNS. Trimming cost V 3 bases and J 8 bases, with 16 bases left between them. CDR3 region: CASSEWDLRGGYTF. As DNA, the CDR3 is TGTGCCAGCAGTGAGTGGGACCTGCGAGGGGGCTACACCTTC.

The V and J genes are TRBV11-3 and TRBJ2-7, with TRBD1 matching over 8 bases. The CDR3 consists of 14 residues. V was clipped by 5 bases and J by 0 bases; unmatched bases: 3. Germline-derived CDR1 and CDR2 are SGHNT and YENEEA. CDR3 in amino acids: CASSHGTGSYEQYF. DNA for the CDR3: TGTGCCAGCAGCCACGGGACAGGCTCCTACGAGCAGTACTTC.

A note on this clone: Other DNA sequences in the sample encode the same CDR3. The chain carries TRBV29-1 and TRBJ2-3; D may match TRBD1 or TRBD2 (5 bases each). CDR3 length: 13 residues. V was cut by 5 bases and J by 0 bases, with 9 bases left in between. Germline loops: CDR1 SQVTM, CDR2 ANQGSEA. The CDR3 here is CSVRGRSTDTQYF. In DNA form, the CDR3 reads TGCAGCGTTCGGGGACGGAGCACAGATACGCAGTATTTT.

CDR3 amino acids: CASSLAGGQGRNEQYF. For the CDR3, the DNA is TGTGCCAGCAGCTTGGCCGGGGGACAGGGACGGAACGAGCAGTACTTC. The rearrangement links TRBV5-4 to TRBJ2-7; 9 nucleotides match TRBD1. The CDR3 totals 16 residues. Germline V gene lookup returns CDR1 SGHNT and CDR2 YYREEE (reference sequence). V shed 0 bases, J shed 5 bases, and the junction held 9 bases outside the gene matches.

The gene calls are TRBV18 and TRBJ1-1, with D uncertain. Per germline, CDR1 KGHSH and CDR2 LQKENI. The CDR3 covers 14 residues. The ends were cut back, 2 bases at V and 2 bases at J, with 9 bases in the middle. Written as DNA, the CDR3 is TGTGCCAGCTCACCAGGGATCCTTAACACTGAAGCTTTCTTT. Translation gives CASSPGILNTEAFF.

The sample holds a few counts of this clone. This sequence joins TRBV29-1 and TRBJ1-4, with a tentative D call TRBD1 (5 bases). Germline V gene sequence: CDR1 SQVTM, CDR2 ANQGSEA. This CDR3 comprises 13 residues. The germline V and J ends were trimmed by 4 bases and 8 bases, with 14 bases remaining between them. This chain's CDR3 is CSVAYRTIEKLFF. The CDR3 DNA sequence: TGCAGCGTTGCATACAGGACGATCGAAAAACTGTTTTTT.

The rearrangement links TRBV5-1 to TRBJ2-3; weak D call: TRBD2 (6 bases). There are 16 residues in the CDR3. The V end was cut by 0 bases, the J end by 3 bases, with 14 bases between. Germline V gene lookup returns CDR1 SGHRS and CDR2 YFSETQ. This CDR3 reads CASSLAVGGKTDTQYF. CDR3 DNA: TGCGCCAGCAGCTTGGCCGTTGGAGGGAAAACAGATACGCAGTATTTT.

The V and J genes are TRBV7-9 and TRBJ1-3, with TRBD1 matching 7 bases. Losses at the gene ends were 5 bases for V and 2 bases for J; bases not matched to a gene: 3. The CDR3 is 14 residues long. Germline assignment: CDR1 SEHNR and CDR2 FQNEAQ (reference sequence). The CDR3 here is CASSPTGPGNTIYF. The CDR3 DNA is TGTGCCAGCAGCCCGACAGGGCCTGGAAACACCATATATTTT. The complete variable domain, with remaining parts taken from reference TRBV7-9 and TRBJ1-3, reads DTGVSQNPRHKITKRGQNVTFRCDPISEHNRLYWYRQTLGQGPEFLTYFQNEAQLEKSRLLSDRFSAERPKGSFSTLEIQRTEQGDSAMYLCASSPTGPGNTIYFGEGSWLTVV.

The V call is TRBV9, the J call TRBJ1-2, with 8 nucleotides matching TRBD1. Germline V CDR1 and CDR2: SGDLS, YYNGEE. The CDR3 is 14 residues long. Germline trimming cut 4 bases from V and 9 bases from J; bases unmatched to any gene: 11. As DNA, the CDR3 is TGTGCCAGCAGCTCTACCTCGACAGGGGAAAGCTACACCTTC. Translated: CASSSTSTGESYTF.

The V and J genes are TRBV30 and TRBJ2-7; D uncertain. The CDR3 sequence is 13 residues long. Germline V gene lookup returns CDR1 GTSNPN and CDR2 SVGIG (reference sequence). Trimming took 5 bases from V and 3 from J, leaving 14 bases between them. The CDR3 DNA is TGTGCCTGGTCCCAAGGGTTCCTCTACGAGCAGTACTTC. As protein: CAWSQGFLYEQYF.

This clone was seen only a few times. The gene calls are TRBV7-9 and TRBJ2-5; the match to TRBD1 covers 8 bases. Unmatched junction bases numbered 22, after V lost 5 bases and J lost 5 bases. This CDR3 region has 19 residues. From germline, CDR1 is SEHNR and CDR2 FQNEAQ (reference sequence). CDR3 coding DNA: TGTGCCAGCAGCGTTATGCGTCACGACAGGGGCCTGGGTTGGGAGACCCAGTACTTC. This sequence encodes CASSVMRHDRGLGWETQYF. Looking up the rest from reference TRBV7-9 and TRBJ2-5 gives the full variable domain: DTGVSQNPRHKITKRGQNVTFRCDPISEHNRLYWYRQTLGQGPEFLTYFQNEAQLEKSRLLSDRFSAERPKGSFSTLEIQRTEQGDSAMYLCASSVMRHDRGLGWETQYFGPGTRLLVL.

CDR3 loop: CASSTPQGILKGTDTQYF. The CDR3 DNA reads as TGTGCCAGCAGCACCCCCCAGGGGATTCTAAAAGGCACAGATACGCAGTATTTT. This chain connects TRBV2 to TRBJ2-3; the D gene is possibly TRBD1 (6 bases). V shed 6 bases and J shed 1 base, with 23 bases lying between them. Germline V gene data show CDR1 as SNHLY and CDR2 as FYNNEI. This CDR3 region has 18 residues.

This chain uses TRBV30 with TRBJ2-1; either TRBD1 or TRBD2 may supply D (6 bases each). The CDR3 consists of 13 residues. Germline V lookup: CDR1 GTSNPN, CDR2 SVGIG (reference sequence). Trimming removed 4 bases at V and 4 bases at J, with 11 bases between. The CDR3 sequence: CAWTRGRYNEQFF. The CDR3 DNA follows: TGTGCCTGGACACGGGGGCGGTACAATGAGCAGTTCTTC.

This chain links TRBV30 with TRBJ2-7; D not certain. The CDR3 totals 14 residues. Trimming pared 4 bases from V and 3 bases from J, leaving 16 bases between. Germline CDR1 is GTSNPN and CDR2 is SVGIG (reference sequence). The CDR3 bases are TGTGCCTGGAATCTGGGTTCGAGTGTCTACGAGCAGTACTTC. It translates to CAWNLGSSVYEQYF.

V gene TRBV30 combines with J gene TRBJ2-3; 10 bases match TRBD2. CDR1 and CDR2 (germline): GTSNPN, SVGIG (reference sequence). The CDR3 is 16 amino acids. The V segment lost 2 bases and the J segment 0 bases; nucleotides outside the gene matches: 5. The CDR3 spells CAWSPGLAASTDTQYF. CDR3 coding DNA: TGTGCCTGGAGTCCCGGACTAGCGGCTAGCACAGATACGCAGTATTTT.

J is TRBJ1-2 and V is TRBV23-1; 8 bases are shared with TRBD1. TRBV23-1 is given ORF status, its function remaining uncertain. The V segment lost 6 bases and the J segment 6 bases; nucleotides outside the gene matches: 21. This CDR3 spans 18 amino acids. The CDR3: CASRLSRGRFLTLDGYTF. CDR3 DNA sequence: TGCGCCAGCAGACTAAGCAGGGGGCGCTTCCTGACCCTTGATGGCTACACCTTC.

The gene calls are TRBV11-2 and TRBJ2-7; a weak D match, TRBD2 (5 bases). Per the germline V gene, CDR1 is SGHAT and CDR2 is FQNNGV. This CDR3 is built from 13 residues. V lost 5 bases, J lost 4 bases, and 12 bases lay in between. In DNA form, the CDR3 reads TGTGCCAGCAGCAATGGACTGACGTACGAGCAGTACTTC. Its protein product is CASSNGLTYEQYF.

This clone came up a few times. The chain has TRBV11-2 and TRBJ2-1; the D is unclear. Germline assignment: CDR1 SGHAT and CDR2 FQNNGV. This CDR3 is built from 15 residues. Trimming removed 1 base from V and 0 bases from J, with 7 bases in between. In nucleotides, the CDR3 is TGTGCCAGCAGCTTAGCGCGGAGCTCCTACAATGAGCAGTTCTTC. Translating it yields CASSLARSSYNEQFF.